This T cell receptor (beta chain) was captured in a study of cytomegalovirus exposure and HLA in healthy donors. Study background: The platform used for the 120 validation repertoires matched that of the roughly 670 first-cohort repertoires, a later analysis reported. Study-wide results and caveats: Researchers catalogued approximately 160 TCR beta chains as cytomegalovirus-associated.

The CDR3 is 11 amino acids. V lost 6 bases and J 8 bases, leaving 11 bases between the germline ends. Germline-derived CDR1 and CDR2 are DFQATT and SNEGSKA (reference sequence). To note about this clone: What it recognizes is unknown.

The data were produced by immunoSEQ multiplex PCR, yet TCRdb's version contains in-frame clones alone and is incomplete. The sample has 90,000 to 130,000 clones; about 94% are singletons. Sequencing was carried out using PBMCs. This chain joins TRBV20-1 and TRBJ2-1, with D perhaps TRBD2 (6 bases). The clonotype was recovered from a young woman in good health and CMV-seronegative. The CDR3 region is CSAHRGDEQFF. CDR3 DNA: TGCAGTGCCCACCGCGGGGATGAGCAGTTCTTC.